This T cell receptor (beta chain) was captured in a study of low-dose radiotherapy and immunotherapy resistance in tumors. Study overall: Cohort 1 was treated with 0.5 Gy per fraction at 2-week intervals, amounting to 6.5 Gy overall. At a dose of 200 mg/m2, intravenous cyclophosphamide was given every two weeks, one day before radiation and immunotherapy.

TRAV- and TRBV-specific primers primed first-strand cDNA, covering alpha and beta chains. With a V-primer adapter and a constant-region primer, TCRs were amplified for approximately 20 PCR cycles. TCRdb reprocessed the reads via MiXCR and lists one record per CDR3 protein. This sample has 85,000 to 100,000 distinct CDR3 sequences, with around 9.2% found just once. This clonotype was picked up many times. Specified time point: before trial treatment. Donors received a regimen that comprised nivolumab, ipilimumab, aspirin, low-dose cyclophosphamide and low-dose radiotherapy. Advanced solid tumors lacking tumor-infiltrating lymphocytes characterized eligible patients. The V end was cut by 6 bases, the J end by 2 bases, with 14 bases between. Germline V gene data show CDR1 as MNHEY and CDR2 as SVGAGI. The CDR3 is made up of 15 amino acids.

The TCR was taken from a male donor with prostate cancer. The chain is built from TRBV6-5 and TRBJ1-5; a possible D gene is TRBD1 (5 bases). Sequenced here: PBMCs, sampled before treatment. DNA for the CDR3: TGTGCCAGCAGAGCTAGGGGATCCGGCAATCAGCCCCAGCATTTT. As protein: CASRARGSGNQPQHF.